Listed below are T cell receptor beta chains from one sample, sequenced in a study of blood T cell repertoires in COVID-19. Only in-frame clones appear in the TCRdb table, and some are missing; sequencing was by immunoSEQ multiplex PCR. The sample has a few hundred thousand clones; around 92% are singletons. The sample comprised peripheral blood. These receptor sequences come from a woman between 25 and 40 years old with COVID-19, enrolled during active disease. CDR3s include the opening cysteine and the closing phenylalanine or tryptophan. Each record gives: J gene, V gene, D gene, clone size, CDR3 DNA, CDR3 protein. D genes are given only for firm matches. Clone sizes are given selectively: once, few, many, or a class where the clone is expanded.

>TRBJ2-3|TRBV10-3|NA|NA
TGTGCCATCACCCAGGCCGCAGGTCGTCGGGATACGCAGTATTTT
CAITQAAGRRDTQYF
>TRBJ1-4|TRBV28|NA|NA
TGTGCCAGCAGGGGCCGGAGGGTTGCAACTAATGAAAAACTGTTTTTT
CASRGRRVATNEKLFF
>TRBJ2-3|TRBV4-3|NA|NA
TGCGCCAGCAGCCAAGATGAGGCGGGGACCACAGATACGCAGTATTTT
CASSQDEAGTTDTQYF
>TRBJ2-1|TRBV20-1|NA|NA
TGCAGTGCTACTATACGGGGTGAGCAGTTCTTC
CSATIRGEQFF
>TRBJ1-1|TRBV5-1|NA|NA
TGCGCCAGCAGCTTGAGGGGCATGAACACTGAAGCTTTCTTT
CASSLRGMNTEAFF
>TRBJ2-3|TRBV18|TRBD1|NA
TGTGCCAGCTCACGACAGGGGCCTCGCACAGATACGCAGTATTTT
CASSRQGPRTDTQYF
>TRBJ2-5|TRBV3-1/TRBV3-2|TRBD1|NA
TGTGCCAGCAGCCAAGGGGTGACAGGGAGTCGGGAGACCCAGTACTTC
CASSQGVTGSRETQYF
>TRBJ1-1|TRBV28|NA|NA
TGTGCCAGCAGTTTCCCAGGGGTGGACACTGAAGCTTTCTTT
CASSFPGVDTEAFF
>TRBJ1-5|TRBV6-1|NA|NA
TGTGCCAGCAGTGGTGATGCGGGGGGCCACAATCAGCCCCAGCATTTT
CASSGDAGGHNQPQHF
>TRBJ2-3|TRBV13|NA|NA
TGTGCCAGCAGCATTCGGGGAACTAGCACAGATACGCAGTATTTT
CASSIRGTSTDTQYF
>TRBJ2-7|TRBV2|TRBD2|NA
TGTGCCAGCACTAGCGGGGGGGGCAGCGAGCAGTACTTC
CASTSGGGSEQYF
>TRBJ1-4|TRBV28|TRBD1|NA
TGTGCCAGCACCCCCCCAGGGGGGACAGGGGGGTTCTACCAGGGAGGTGAAAAACTGTTTTTT
CASTPPGGTGGFYQGGEKLFF
>TRBJ2-3|TRBV5-4|NA|NA
TGTGCCAGCAGCTTTGTTGGAGGTACTGATACGCAGTATTTT
CASSFVGGTDTQYF
>TRBJ2-1|TRBV9|TRBD2|few
TGTGCCAGCAGCCCACCAGGACTAGCGGTCTCCTACAATGAGCAGTTCTTC
CASSPPGLAVSYNEQFF